This entry concerns a single T cell receptor (beta chain). No antigen is known for it. This sample is drawn from a study of blood T cells in healthy people across ages. Whole-study context: The capture of about one barcoded beta molecule per two T cells was achieved by template switching. Study conclusions and caveats: Age brought a roughly linear fall in TCR beta diversity measured per million T cells.

Looked up from germline, CDR1 is LNHNV and CDR2 is YYDKDF (reference sequence). The V end was cut by 0 bases, the J end by 0 bases, with 5 bases between. The CDR3 covers 15 residues. Alongside a J-beta primer mix, a sample-barcoded 5' primer served in a second PCR lasting about 7 to 12 cycles. TCRdb ran MiXCR on the 5' RACE reads and lists one entry per CDR3 protein. This sample yields approximately 830,000 distinct CDR3 sequences, of which about 62% are seen a single time; around 30% belongs to the top ten. The V gene is TRBV15, the J gene TRBJ1-4; D not certain. The sequence derives from a man aged 30 to 45 in good health. The sequenced material came from blood. The CDR3 DNA follows: TGTGCCACCAGCAGAGAGAGGGCAACTAATGAAAAACTGTTTTTT. This gives the protein CATSRERATNEKLFF. Full variable domain (missing parts from reference TRBV15 and TRBJ1-4): DAMVIQNPRYQVTQFGKPVTLSCSQTLNHNVMYWYQQKSSQAPKLLFHYYDKDFNNEADTPDNFQSRRPNTSFCFLDIRSPGLGDTAMYLCATSRERATNEKLFFGSGTQLSVL.